This is a list of T cell receptor beta chains from one sample in a study of PD-1 blockade in classical Hodgkin lymphoma. Clones were sequenced by immunoSEQ multiplex PCR, and TCRdb holds only the in-frame ones, with some missing. The table lists about 61,000 clones, 70% to 90% of them singletons. Sequenced here: peripheral blood mononuclear cells (PBMCs), sampled before the fourth cycle of nivolumab. Source of these receptors: a human donor with classical Hodgkin lymphoma. Both conserved end residues are trimmed from each CDR3. The D gene is left open where the match is weak. Expanded clones are given a class, and other clones once, few, many or no size at all.

>NA|14|TRBV5-1|TRBJ1-6|NA
ASSLAPGASNSPLH
>NA|11|TRBV10-1|TRBJ1-2|NA
ASSEQGNYGYT
>TRBD2|13|TRBV5-1|TRBJ2-4|NA
ASSRDGLAGNIQY
>TRBD1|14|TRBV5-1|TRBJ1-1|NA
ASSLQTGDFHTEAF
>TRBD1|13|TRBV6-6|TRBJ2-2|NA
ASVGQEANTGELF
>TRBD2|13|TRBV13|TRBJ2-5|once
ASSPRGGARETQY
>NA|13|TRBV25-1|TRBJ2-7|NA
ASSEWGSGTYEQY
>NA|12|TRBV5-1|TRBJ1-2|NA
ASSLIPQGSGYT
>NA|11|TRBV5-1|TRBJ2-3|NA
ASSEPPMDTQY
>TRBD1|12|TRBV5-1|TRBJ2-7|NA
ASEQQGGVGEQY
>TRBD1|13|TRBV5-1|TRBJ1-4|NA
ASSLQGGTNEKLF
>NA|16|TRBV12-1|TRBJ2-6|NA
ASSFRTPGFSGANVLT
>NA|15|TRBV5-4|TRBJ2-3|NA
ASSFRMGTSSTDTQY
>NA|13|TRBV2|TRBJ1-1|NA
ASSVRTLRGAGAF
>NA|13|TRBV28|TRBJ1-5|NA
ASSFEHGGGQPQH
>NA|12|TRBV5-1|TRBJ1-5|NA
ASSPAWGNQPQH
>NA|12|TRBV10-1|TRBJ1-1|once
ASSESTRDTEAF
>NA|11|TRBV2|TRBJ2-5|few
ASSVINQETQY
>NA|12|TRBV5-1|TRBJ2-5|NA
ASSLGRGRETQY
>TRBD1|12|TRBV5-6|TRBJ1-2|NA
ASSRGRGRGGYT
>TRBD2|13|TRBV7-2|TRBJ2-1|NA
ASSSGTAGHNEQF
>NA|14|TRBV28|TRBJ1-5|NA
ASSLYGGQGGQPQH
>NA|11|TRBV5-1|TRBJ1-1|NA
ASSQTVNTEAF